This T cell receptor beta chain was captured by sequencing in a study of T cell responses to AZD1222 COVID-19 vaccine. Study conclusions and caveats: Repertoires were obtained only post-peak T cell response. Spike-specific TCR repertoires showed rising breadth and depth after two AZD1222 doses. Per reports, nearly half of all spike-specific TCRs target regions that are unmutated in variants.

TCRdb keeps only in-frame clones here, not all; method: immunoSEQ multiplex PCR. The repertoire holds approximately 120,000 clones, with about 89% as singletons. Trimming pared 0 bases from V and 1 base from J, leaving 10 bases between. The CDR3 is 16 residues long. Germline CDR1 reads MNHNS; CDR2 reads SASEGT. Notes on this clone: The target antigen is unknown.

The receptor was isolated from an adult who received the AZD1222 COVID-19 vaccine. The chain has TRBV6-1 and TRBJ1-3, with a possible D match to TRBD1 (5 bases). The sequencing used peripheral blood, collected 28 days after the second AZD1222 dose. The CDR3 loop is CASSEAGGTSGNTIYF. CDR3 DNA sequence: TGTGCCAGCAGTGAAGCGGGTGGGACTTCTGGAAACACCATATATTTT.